This T cell receptor beta chain derives from a study of blood T cell repertoires in COVID-19. For the study at large: Samples came from the United States, Italy and Spain, spanning acute and convalescent COVID-19.

Assay: immunoSEQ multiplex PCR; the TCRdb copy retains only in-frame clones and omits some. The sample has 70,000 to 100,000 clones, 89% seen once. The CDR3 spans 16 residues. V gave up 0 bases and J gave up 4 bases; unmatched junction bases: 5. Germline CDR1 and CDR2: LGHNA and YNFKEQ. A Seattle source enrolled patients during active infection and followed them longitudinally. The chain is built from TRBV4-2 and TRBJ2-1, with 8 bases fitting TRBD2. The material sequenced was peripheral blood. The origin of this receptor is a man aged 45 to 65 with COVID-19, enrolled during active disease. CDR3 loop: CASSQDGSGGYNEQFF. The DNA of the CDR3 is TGTGCCAGCAGCCAAGACGGCAGCGGGGGATACAATGAGCAGTTCTTC.